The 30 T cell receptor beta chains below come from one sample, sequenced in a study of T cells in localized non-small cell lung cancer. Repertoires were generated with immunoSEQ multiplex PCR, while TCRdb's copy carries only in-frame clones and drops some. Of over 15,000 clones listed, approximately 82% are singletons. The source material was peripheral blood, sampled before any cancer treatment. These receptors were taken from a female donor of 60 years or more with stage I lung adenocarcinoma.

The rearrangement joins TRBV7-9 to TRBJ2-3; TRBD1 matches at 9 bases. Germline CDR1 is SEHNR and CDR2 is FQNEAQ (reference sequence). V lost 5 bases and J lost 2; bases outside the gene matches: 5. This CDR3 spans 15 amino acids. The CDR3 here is CASSRTGDPTDTQYF. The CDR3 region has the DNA TGTGCCAGCAGCAGGACAGGGGACCCCACAGATACGCAGTATTTT.

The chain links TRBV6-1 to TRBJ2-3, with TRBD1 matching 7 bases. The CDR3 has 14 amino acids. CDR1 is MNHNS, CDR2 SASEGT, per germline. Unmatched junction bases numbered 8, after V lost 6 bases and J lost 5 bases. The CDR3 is CASSETGLEDTQYF. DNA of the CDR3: TGTGCCAGCAGCGAGACAGGGCTTGAAGATACGCAGTATTTT.

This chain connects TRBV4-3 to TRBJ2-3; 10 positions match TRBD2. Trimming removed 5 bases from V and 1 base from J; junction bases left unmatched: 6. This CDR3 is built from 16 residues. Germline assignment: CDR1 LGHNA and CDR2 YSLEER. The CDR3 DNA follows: TGCGCCAGCAGCGATACCGGGACTAGCGGCACAGATACGCAGTATTTT. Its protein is CASSDTGTSGTDTQYF.

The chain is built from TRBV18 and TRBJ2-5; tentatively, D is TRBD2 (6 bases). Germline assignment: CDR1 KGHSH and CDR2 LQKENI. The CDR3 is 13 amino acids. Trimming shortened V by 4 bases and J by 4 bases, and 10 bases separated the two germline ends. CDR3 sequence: CASSRSGGETQYF. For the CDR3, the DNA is TGTGCCAGCTCACGATCCGGGGGAGAGACCCAGTACTTC.

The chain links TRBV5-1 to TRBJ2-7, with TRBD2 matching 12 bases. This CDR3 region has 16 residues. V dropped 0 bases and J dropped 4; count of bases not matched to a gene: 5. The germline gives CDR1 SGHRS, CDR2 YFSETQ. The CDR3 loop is CASSLVLAGGPYEQYF. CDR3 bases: TGCGCCAGCAGCTTGGTACTAGCGGGGGGCCCTTACGAGCAGTACTTC.

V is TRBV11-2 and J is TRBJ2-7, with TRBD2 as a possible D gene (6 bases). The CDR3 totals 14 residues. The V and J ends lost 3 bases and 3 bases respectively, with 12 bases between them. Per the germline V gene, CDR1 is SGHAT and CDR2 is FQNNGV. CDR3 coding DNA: TGTGCCAGCAGCTTTTCCGACGGGGGCTACGAGCAGTACTTC. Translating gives CASSFSDGGYEQYF.

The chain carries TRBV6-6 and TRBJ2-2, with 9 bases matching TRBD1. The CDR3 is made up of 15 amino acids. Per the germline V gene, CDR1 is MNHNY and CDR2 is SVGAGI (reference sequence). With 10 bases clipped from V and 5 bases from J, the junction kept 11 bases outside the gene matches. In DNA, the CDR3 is TGTGCCATCAAACAGGGGGCGCTTAGTACCGGGGAGCTGTTTTTT. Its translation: CAIKQGALSTGELFF.

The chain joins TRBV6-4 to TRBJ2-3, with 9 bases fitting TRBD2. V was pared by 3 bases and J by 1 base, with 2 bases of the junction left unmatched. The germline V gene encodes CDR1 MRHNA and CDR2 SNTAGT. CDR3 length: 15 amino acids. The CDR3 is CASSEERGGTDTQYF. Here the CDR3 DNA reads TGTGCCAGCAGTGAGGAGCGGGGGGGCACAGATACGCAGTATTTT.

CDR3 sequence reads: CASSVGVGNYGYTF. The CDR3 nucleotides are TGTGCCAGCAGCGTAGGGGTGGGAAACTATGGCTACACCTTC. The chain couples TRBV9 to TRBJ1-2; D gene ambiguous. V was shortened by 0 bases and J by 2 bases, with 8 bases between the two germline ends. Germline V gives CDR1 SGDLS, CDR2 YYNGEE. The CDR3 loop spans 14 amino acids.

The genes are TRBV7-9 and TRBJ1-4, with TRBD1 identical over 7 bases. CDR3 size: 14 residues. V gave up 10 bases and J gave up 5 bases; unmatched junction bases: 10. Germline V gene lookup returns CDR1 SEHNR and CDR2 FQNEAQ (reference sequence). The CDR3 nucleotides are TGTGCCACGGAAGACAGGGCAGCAAATGAAAAACTGTTTTTT. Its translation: CATEDRAANEKLFF.

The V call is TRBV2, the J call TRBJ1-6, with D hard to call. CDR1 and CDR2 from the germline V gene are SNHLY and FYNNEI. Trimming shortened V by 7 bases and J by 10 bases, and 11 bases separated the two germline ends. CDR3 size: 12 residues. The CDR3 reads CASKYEGSPLHF. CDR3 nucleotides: TGTGCCAGCAAGTACGAAGGATCACCCCTCCACTTT.

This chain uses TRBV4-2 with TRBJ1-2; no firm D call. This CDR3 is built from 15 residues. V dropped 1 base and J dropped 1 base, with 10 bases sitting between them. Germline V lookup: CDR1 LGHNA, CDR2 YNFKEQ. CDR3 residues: CASSQALQSNYGYTF. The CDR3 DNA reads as TGTGCCAGCAGCCAAGCCCTACAGAGTAACTATGGCTACACCTTC.

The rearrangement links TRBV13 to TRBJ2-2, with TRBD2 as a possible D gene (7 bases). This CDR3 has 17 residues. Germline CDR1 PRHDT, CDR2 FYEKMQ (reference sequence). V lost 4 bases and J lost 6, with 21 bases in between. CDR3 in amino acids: CASSWFSAGARSGELFF. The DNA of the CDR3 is TGTGCCAGCAGCTGGTTTTCTGCGGGGGCGCGATCCGGGGAGCTGTTTTTT.

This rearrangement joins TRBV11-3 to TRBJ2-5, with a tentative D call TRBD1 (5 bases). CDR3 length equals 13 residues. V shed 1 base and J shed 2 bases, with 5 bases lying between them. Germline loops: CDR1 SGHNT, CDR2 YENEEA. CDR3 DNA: TGTGCCAGCAGCTTAGGACAGCAAGAGACCCAGTACTTC. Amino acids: CASSLGQQETQYF.

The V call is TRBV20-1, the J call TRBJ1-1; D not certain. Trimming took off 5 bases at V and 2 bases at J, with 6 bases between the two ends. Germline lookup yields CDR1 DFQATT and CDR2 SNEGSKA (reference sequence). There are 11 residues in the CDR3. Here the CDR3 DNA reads TGCAGTGCTTATTTAAACACTGAAGCTTTCTTT. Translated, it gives CSAYLNTEAFF.

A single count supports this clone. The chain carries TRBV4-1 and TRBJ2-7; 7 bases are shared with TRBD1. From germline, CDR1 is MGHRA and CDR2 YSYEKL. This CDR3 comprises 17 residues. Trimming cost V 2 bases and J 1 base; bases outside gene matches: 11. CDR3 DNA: TGCGCCAGCAGCCAACCGACAGGGTTCGGTGGGTCCTACGAGCAGTACTTC. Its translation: CASSQPTGFGGSYEQYF.

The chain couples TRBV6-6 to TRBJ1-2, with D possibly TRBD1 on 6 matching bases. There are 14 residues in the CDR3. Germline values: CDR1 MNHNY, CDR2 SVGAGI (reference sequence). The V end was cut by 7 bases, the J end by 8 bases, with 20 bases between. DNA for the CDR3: TGTGCCAGCACCCAACAAAGGGGGGCAGGGGGCTACACCTTC. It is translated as CASTQQRGAGGYTF.

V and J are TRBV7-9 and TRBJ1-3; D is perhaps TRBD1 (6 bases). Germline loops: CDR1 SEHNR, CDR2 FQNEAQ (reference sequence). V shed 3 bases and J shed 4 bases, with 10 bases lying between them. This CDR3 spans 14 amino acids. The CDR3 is CASSFGGGGNTIYF. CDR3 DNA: TGTGCCAGCAGCTTCGGCGGGGGCGGAAACACCATATATTTT.

The CDR3 loop reads CASSWTSGFEQFF. In DNA form, the CDR3 reads TGTGCCAGCAGTTGGACTAGCGGGTTTGAGCAGTTCTTC. The chain links TRBV6-5 to TRBJ2-1; 11 bases match TRBD2. Germline trimming cut 4 bases from V and 9 bases from J; bases unmatched to any gene: 2. This CDR3 comprises 13 residues. Germline assignment: CDR1 MNHEY and CDR2 SVGAGI.

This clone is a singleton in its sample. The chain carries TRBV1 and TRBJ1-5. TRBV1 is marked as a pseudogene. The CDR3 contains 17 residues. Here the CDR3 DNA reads TGCACCAGCAGCCAATCCGGGCCCGGTTATAGCAATCAGCCCCAGCATTTT. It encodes CTSSQSGPGYSNQPQHF.

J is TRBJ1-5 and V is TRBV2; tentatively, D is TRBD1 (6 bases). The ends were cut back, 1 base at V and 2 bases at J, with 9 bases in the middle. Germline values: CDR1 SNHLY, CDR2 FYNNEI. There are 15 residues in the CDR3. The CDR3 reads CASSEDRTGNQPQHF. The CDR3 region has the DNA TGTGCCAGCAGTGAAGATAGGACAGGCAATCAGCCCCAGCATTTT.

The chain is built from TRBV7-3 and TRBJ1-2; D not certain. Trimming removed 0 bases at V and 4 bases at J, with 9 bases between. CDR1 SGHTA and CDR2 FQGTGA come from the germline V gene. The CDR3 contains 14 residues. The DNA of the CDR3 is TGTGCCAGCAGCTTAACAGGCGCCCTCTATGGCTACACCTTC. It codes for CASSLTGALYGYTF.

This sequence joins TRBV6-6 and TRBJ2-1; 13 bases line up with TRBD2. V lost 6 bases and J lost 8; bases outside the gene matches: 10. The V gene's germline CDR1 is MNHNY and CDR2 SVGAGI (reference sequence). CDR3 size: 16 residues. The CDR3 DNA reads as TGTGCCAGCAGCTCCAAACTAGCGGGGGGGCAGTATGAGCAGTTCTTC. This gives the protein CASSSKLAGGQYEQFF.

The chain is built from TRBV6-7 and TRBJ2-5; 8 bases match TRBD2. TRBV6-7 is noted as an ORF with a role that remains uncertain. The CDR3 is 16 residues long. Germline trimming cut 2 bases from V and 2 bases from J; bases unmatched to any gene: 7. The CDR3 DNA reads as TGTGCCAGCAGTTACGCACTAGCGGTAGCTCAAGAGACCCAGTACTTC. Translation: CASSYALAVAQETQYF.

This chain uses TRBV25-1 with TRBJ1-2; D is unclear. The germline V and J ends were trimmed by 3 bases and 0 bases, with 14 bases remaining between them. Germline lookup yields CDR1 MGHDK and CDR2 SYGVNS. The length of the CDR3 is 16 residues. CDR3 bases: TGTGCCAGCAGTGACCCTCCGGGCCGAGCTAACTATGGCTACACCTTC. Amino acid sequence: CASSDPPGRANYGYTF.

In nucleotides, the CDR3 is TGTGCCAGCAGCCCTCCGGGACAGTGGCGTGGCTACACCTTC. Its protein product is CASSPPGQWRGYTF. This chain links TRBV21-1 with TRBJ1-2; the table calls TRBD1, which could not be checked here. TRBV21-1 is a listed pseudogene. The CDR3 sequence is 14 residues long.

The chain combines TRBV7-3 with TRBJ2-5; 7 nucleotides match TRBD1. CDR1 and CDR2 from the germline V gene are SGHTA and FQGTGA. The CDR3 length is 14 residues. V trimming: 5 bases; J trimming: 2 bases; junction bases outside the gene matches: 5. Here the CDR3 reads CASSPGQTQETQYF. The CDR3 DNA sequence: TGTGCCAGCAGCCCGGGACAGACGCAAGAGACCCAGTACTTC.

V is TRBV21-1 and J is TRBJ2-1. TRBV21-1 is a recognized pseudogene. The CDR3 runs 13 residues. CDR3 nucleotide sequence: TGTGCCAGCAGCAGAGGGGATTCCAATGAGCAGTTCTTC. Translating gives CASSRGDSNEQFF.

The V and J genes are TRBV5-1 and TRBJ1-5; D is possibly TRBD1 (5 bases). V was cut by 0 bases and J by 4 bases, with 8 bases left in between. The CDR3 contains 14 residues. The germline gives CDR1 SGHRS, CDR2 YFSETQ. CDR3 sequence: CASSLGGSNQPQHF. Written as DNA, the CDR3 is TGCGCCAGCAGCTTGGGGGGGTCTAATCAGCCCCAGCATTTT.

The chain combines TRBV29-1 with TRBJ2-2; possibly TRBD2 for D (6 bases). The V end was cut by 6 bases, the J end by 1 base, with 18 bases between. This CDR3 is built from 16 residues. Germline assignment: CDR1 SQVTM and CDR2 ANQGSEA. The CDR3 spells CSVGRGGGVNTGELFF. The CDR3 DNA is TGCAGCGTGGGGCGTGGTGGCGGGGTGAACACCGGGGAGCTGTTTTTT.